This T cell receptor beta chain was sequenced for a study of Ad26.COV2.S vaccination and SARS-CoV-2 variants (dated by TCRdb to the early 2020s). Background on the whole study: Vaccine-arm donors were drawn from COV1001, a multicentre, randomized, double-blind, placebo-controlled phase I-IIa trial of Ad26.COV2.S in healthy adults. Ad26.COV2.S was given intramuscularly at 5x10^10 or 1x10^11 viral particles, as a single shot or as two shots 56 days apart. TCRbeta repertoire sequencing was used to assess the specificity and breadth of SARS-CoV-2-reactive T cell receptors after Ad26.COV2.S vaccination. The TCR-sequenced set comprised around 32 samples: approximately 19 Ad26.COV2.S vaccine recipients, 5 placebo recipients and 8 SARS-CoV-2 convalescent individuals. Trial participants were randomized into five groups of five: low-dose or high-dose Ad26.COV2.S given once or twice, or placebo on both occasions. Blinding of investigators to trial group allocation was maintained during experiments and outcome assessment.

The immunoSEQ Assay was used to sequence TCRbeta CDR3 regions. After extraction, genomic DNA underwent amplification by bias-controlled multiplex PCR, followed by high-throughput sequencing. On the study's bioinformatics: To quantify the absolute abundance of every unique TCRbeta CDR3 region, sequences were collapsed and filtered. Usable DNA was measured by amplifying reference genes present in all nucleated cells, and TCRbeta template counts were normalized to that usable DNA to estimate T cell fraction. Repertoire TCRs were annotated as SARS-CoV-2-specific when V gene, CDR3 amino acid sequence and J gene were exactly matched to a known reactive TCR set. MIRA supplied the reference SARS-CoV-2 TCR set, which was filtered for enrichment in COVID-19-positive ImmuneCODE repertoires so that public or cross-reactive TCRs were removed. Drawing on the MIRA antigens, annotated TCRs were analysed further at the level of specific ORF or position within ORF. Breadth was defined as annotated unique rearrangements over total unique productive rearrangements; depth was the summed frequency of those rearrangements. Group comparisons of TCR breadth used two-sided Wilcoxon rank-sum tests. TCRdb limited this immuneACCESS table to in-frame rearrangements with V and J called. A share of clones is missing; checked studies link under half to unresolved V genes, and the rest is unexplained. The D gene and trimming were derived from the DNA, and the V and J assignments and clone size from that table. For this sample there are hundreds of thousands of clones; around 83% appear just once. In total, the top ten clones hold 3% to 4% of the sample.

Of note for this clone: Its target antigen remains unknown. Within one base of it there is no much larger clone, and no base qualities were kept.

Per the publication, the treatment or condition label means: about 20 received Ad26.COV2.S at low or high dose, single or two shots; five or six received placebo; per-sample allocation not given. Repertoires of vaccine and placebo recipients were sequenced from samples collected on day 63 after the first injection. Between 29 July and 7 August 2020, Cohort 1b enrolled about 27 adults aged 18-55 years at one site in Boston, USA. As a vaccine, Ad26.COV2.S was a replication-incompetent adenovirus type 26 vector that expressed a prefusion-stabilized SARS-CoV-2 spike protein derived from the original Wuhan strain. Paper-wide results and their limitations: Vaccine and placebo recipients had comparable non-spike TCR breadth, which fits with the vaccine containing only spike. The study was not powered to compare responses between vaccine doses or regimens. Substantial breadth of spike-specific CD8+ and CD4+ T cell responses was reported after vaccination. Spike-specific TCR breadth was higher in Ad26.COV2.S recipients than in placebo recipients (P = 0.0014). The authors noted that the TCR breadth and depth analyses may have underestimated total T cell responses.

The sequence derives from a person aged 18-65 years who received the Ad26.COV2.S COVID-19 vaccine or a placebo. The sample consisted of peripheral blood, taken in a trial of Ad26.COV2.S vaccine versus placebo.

The CDR3 has the sequence CASSHRSGRFDTGELFF. The nucleotide sequence reads as follows: TGTGCCAGCAGCCATCGTAGCGGGAGATTTGACACCGGGGAGCTGTTTTTT. The chain is assembled from TRBV3-1 (or the pseudogene TRBV3-2) and TRBJ2-2; 9 of the junction bases match TRBD2. Measured from the cysteine to the phenylalanine, the CDR3 is 17 residues long. CDR3 DNA is the only sequence kept; it has 51 bases, read in frame from the first base. Here V drops 3 bases and J drops 3 bases, and the junction holds 8 bases not matched to any gene. The germline V gene (reference sequence) yields LGHDT for CDR1 and YNNKEL for CDR2.